Each of the 22 T cell receptor beta chains below was sequenced from the same sample in a study of siplizumab effects on memory and regulatory T cells. This table comes from immunoSEQ multiplex PCR, and its TCRdb copy is limited to in-frame clones, with some not included. The sample lists 100,000 or so clones, roughly 91% occurring once. Material: non-Treg CD4+ T cells sorted from blood. All receptors come from a human donor in good health.

The chain couples TRBV7-2 to TRBJ2-2, with 9 positions matching TRBD2. The germline V gene encodes CDR1 SGHTA and CDR2 FQGNSA. V shed 1 base, J shed 8 bases, and the junction held 5 bases outside the gene matches. The CDR3 contains 15 residues. As DNA, the CDR3 is TGTGCCAGCAGCTTAGTTAGGCGGGAGGGTGGGGAGCTGTTTTTT. Amino acid sequence: CASSLVRREGGELFF.

This clone was recorded a few times. This chain links TRBV19 with TRBJ1-2; D unresolved. In germline, CDR1 is LNHDA, CDR2 SQIVND (reference sequence). The CDR3 sequence is 12 residues long. V lost 6 bases and J lost 7, with 12 bases in between. In nucleotides, the CDR3 is TGTGCCAGTAGGCCCATGGAAGGTGGCTACACCTTC. This codes for CASRPMEGGYTF.

The chain is built from TRBV6-1 and TRBJ2-1; 8 bases align to TRBD1. V lost 3 bases, J lost 8 bases, and 6 bases stayed unmatched. Germline V gene data show CDR1 as MNHNS and CDR2 as SASEGT. The CDR3 runs to 14 residues. CDR3 residues: CASSDVTGGDEQFF. Here the CDR3 DNA reads TGTGCCAGCAGTGATGTAACAGGGGGAGATGAGCAGTTCTTC.

This sequence joins TRBV6-5 and TRBJ1-3; D is uncertain. Trimming pared 6 bases from V and 4 bases from J, leaving 13 bases between. The V gene's germline CDR1 is MNHEY and CDR2 SVGAGI. This CDR3 contains 14 residues. CDR3: CASRRLMSGNTIYF. CDR3 nucleotides: TGTGCCAGCAGGAGACTGATGTCGGGAAACACCATATATTTT.

The genes are TRBV28 and TRBJ2-2; a possible D gene is TRBD1 (6 bases). CDR3 size: 15 residues. Germline V CDR1 and CDR2: MDHEN, SYDVKM. Trimming pared 2 bases from V and 1 base from J, leaving 8 bases between. The DNA of the CDR3 is TGTGCCAGCAGTTTACCGGGACAGAACACCGGGGAGCTGTTTTTT. This encodes CASSLPGQNTGELFF.

This rearrangement joins TRBV18 to TRBJ2-3; D call uncertain. CDR1 and CDR2 from the germline V gene are KGHSH and LQKENI. The CDR3 runs to 12 residues. Trimming removed 0 bases at V and 3 bases at J, with 1 base between. The DNA for the CDR3 is TGTGCCAGCTCACCACCAACAGATACGCAGTATTTT. It is translated as CASSPPTDTQYF.

V and J are TRBV10-3 and TRBJ1-5; 7 nucleotides agree with TRBD1. The CDR3 has 15 residues. Germline trimming cut 3 bases from V and 6 bases from J; bases unmatched to any gene: 8. Germline values: CDR1 ENHRY, CDR2 SYGVKD. CDR3 in amino acids: CAISEGQGESQPQHF. For the CDR3, the DNA is TGTGCCATCAGTGAAGGCCAGGGGGAAAGTCAGCCCCAGCATTTT.

J is TRBJ1-1 and V is TRBV19, with a weak D call TRBD1 (6 bases). This CDR3 has 13 residues. V was clipped by 5 bases and J by 11 bases, with 18 bases between them. In germline, CDR1 is LNHDA, CDR2 SQIVND (reference sequence). The CDR3 sequence is CASSASGRGTAFF. CDR3 bases: TGTGCCAGTAGTGCTTCGGGCAGGGGAACGGCTTTCTTT.

This sequence joins TRBV27 and TRBJ1-2, with 8 bases fitting TRBD1. This CDR3 is 17 amino acids long. Germline CDR1 MNHEY, CDR2 SMNVEV (reference sequence). The trim removed 3 bases at V and 8 bases at J, leaving 17 bases unmatched. CDR3 coding DNA: TGTGCCAGCAGTTTCGGGACAGGTGGATATGGGATGATGGGCTACACCTTC. Translation gives CASSFGTGGYGMMGYTF.

CDR3 DNA sequence: TGTGCCAGCAGTTACTCCGGACAGGGGTACCAAGAGACCCAGTACTTC. This translates into CASSYSGQGYQETQYF. The chain has TRBV6-6 and TRBJ2-5, with 9 bases lining up with TRBD1. There are 16 residues in the CDR3. J was trimmed by 0 bases and V by 0 bases; bases with no gene match: 2. Germline loops: CDR1 MNHNY, CDR2 SVGAGI (reference sequence).

V is TRBV6-5 and J is TRBJ2-1, with 12 bases fitting TRBD2. V lost 4 bases to trimming and J lost 1 base; unmatched junction nucleotides: 2. The CDR3 sequence is 16 residues long. Germline V gene data show CDR1 as MNHEY and CDR2 as SVGAGI. The CDR3 nucleotides are TGTGCCAGCAGTTTGACTAGCGGGAGATCCTACAATGAGCAGTTCTTC. Encoded protein: CASSLTSGRSYNEQFF.

This sequence joins TRBV21-1 and TRBJ2-3; the table's D call TRBD2 went unverified against the DNA. TRBV21-1 is marked as a pseudogene. The CDR3 sequence is 17 residues long. The CDR3 DNA is TGTGCCAGCAGCACCCCCGGACTAGCGGGAGGGCCAGATACGCAGTATTTT. It yields the protein CASSTPGLAGGPDTQYF.

The chain links TRBV28 to TRBJ1-5, with unresolved D. V lost 6 bases to trimming and J lost 11 bases, with 14 bases between them. CDR3 size: 12 residues. Germline loops: CDR1 MDHEN, CDR2 SYDVKM. Written as DNA, the CDR3 is TGTGCCAGCAGCCAGACCTTCAATGCCCAGCATTTT. Translating it yields CASSQTFNAQHF.

The chain uses TRBV9 and TRBJ1-2; possible D gene TRBD1, 6 bases. Trimming took 0 bases from V and 6 from J, leaving 9 bases between them. The CDR3 totals 13 residues. Germline assignment: CDR1 SGDLS and CDR2 YYNGEE. CDR3 protein: CASSVVDSDGYTF. The CDR3 region has the DNA TGTGCCAGCAGCGTAGTGGACAGTGATGGCTACACCTTC.

J is TRBJ1-1 and V is TRBV4-1; D unclear. CDR1 MGHRA and CDR2 YSYEKL come from the germline V gene. The CDR3 covers 14 residues. Deletions cut 3 bases from V and 3 bases from J, with 11 bases between. The chain's CDR3 is CASSQSPVDTEAFF. The CDR3 nucleotides are TGCGCCAGCAGCCAGTCCCCCGTGGACACTGAAGCTTTCTTT.

The chain is built from TRBV4-1 and TRBJ1-4; weak D call: TRBD1 (5 bases). Germline values: CDR1 MGHRA, CDR2 YSYEKL. Trimming left V 0 bases short and J 5 bases short, with 10 bases between. This CDR3 has 15 residues. The CDR3 loop is CASSQDPGKNEKLFF. CDR3 DNA sequence: TGCGCCAGCAGCCAAGATCCAGGGAAGAATGAAAAACTGTTTTTT.

CDR3 sequence reads: CASSLLAGGGNEQFF. Written as DNA, the CDR3 is TGTGCCAGCAGCTTGCTAGCGGGAGGAGGGAATGAGCAGTTCTTC. The chain is built from TRBV5-5 and TRBJ2-1; TRBD2 agrees at 11 bases. This CDR3 has 15 residues. V dropped 1 base and J dropped 7; count of bases not matched to a gene: 4. CDR1 SGHKS and CDR2 YYEKEE come from the germline V gene (reference sequence).

The rearrangement links TRBV30 to TRBJ2-5; TRBD2 matches at 7 bases. The V and J ends lost 2 bases and 1 base, in that order; junction bases with no gene match: 10. The CDR3 loop spans 16 amino acids. Germline V gene data show CDR1 as GTSNPN and CDR2 as SVGIG (reference sequence). DNA for the CDR3: TGTGCCTGGAGTATCGGGCGGGGGTCGGTCCAAGAGACCCAGTACTTC. Its protein is CAWSIGRGSVQETQYF.

V usage is TRBV5-4 and J usage is TRBJ2-7; D not certain. This CDR3 has 14 residues. Per germline, CDR1 SGHNT and CDR2 YYREEE (reference sequence). The V gene lost 0 bases and the J gene lost 6 bases, with 13 bases spanning the gap. CDR3 sequence (DNA): TGTGCCAGCAGCTTGGAGGGTCCCTCCCGCGAGCAGTACTTC. The encoded protein is CASSLEGPSREQYF.

The chain uses TRBV4-1 and TRBJ2-7; D is undetermined. V was cut by 2 bases and J by 0 bases, with 8 bases left in between. CDR3 size: 14 residues. CDR1 and CDR2 (germline): MGHRA, YSYEKL. The CDR3 nucleotides are TGCGCCAGCAGCCAACCTTCTAGCTCCTACGAGCAGTACTTC. Its protein product is CASSQPSSSYEQYF.

The chain is built from TRBV4-1 and TRBJ2-6, with 7 nucleotides matching TRBD1. Trimming removed 5 bases from V and 4 bases from J; junction bases left unmatched: 5. Germline V lookup: CDR1 MGHRA, CDR2 YSYEKL. The CDR3 extends over 15 amino acids. This CDR3 is CASSTQGNGANVLTF. The CDR3 DNA is TGCGCCAGCAGCACACAGGGGAACGGGGCCAACGTCCTGACTTTC.

The rearrangement links TRBV2 to TRBJ2-1; D tentatively reads TRBD1 or TRBD2 (5 bases each). V was cut by 7 bases and J by 5 bases, with 12 bases left in between. This CDR3 is built from 13 residues. Germline V lookup: CDR1 SNHLY, CDR2 FYNNEI. The CDR3 sequence: CASKRGRDNEQFF. DNA for the CDR3: TGTGCCAGCAAGAGGGGCAGGGACAATGAGCAGTTCTTC.